These 22 T cell receptor beta chains were sequenced from one sample in a study of control samples from healthy donors and cancer patients. Method: immunoSEQ multiplex PCR; TCRdb's copy keeps in-frame clones and lacks some. The sample consists of 150,000 or so clones, roughly nine tenths of them appearing once. Specimen: blood. These receptors were collected from a man younger than 30 in good health.

This chain connects TRBV3-1 (or the pseudogene TRBV3-2) to TRBJ1-3; 9 bases fit TRBD1. The CDR3 is made up of 17 amino acids. With 4 bases clipped from V and 7 bases from J, the junction kept 14 bases outside the gene matches. Germline values: CDR1 LGHDT, CDR2 YNNKEL (reference sequence). CDR3 amino acids: CASSRINPGQGWNTIYF. In DNA form, the CDR3 reads TGTGCCAGCAGCCGTATCAATCCGGGACAGGGCTGGAACACCATATATTTT.

This clone was recorded only once. The rearrangement links TRBV7-6 to TRBJ1-2; 7 positions match TRBD1. V gave up 1 base and J gave up 0 bases; unmatched junction bases: 5. In germline, CDR1 is SGHVS, CDR2 FNYEAQ. This CDR3 comprises 16 residues. CDR3 nucleotides: TGTGCCAGCAGCTTAGAAGGCAGGGGGTCTAACTATGGCTACACCTTC. Protein: CASSLEGRGSNYGYTF.

The V call is TRBV3-1 (or the pseudogene TRBV3-2), the J call TRBJ1-4; D remains unclear. This CDR3 comprises 16 residues. Germline assignment: CDR1 LGHDT and CDR2 YNNKEL (reference sequence). V was shortened by 4 bases and J by 4 bases, with 16 bases between the two germline ends. Written as DNA, the CDR3 is TGTGCCAGCAGCCGCAAGATTGAGGGATATAATGAAAAACTGTTTTTT. Protein product: CASSRKIEGYNEKLFF.

The chain has TRBV7-2 and TRBJ2-5; 7 bases map to TRBD2. Germline CDR1 reads SGHTA; CDR2 reads FQGNSA. Trimming at V came to 0 bases and at J to 1 base, leaving 2 bases not matched to a gene. The CDR3 loop spans 15 amino acids. DNA of the CDR3: TGTGCCAGCAGCTTAGCGGGGGGGATCCAAGAGACCCAGTACTTC. Residues: CASSLAGGIQETQYF.

This sequence joins TRBV6-2 or TRBV6-3 and TRBJ2-7, with D tentatively TRBD2 (6 bases). The CDR3 sequence is 17 residues long. Trimming cost V 6 bases and J 1 base, with 22 bases left between them. The germline V gene has CDR1 MNHEY and CDR2 SVGEGT. The CDR3 is CASSAITREGRSYEQYF. DNA of the CDR3: TGTGCCAGCAGCGCCATAACTAGGGAAGGGAGGTCCTACGAGCAGTACTTC.

The chain uses TRBV6-1 and TRBJ2-7, with D unresolved. Looked up from germline, CDR1 is MNHNS and CDR2 is SASEGT. The CDR3 has 14 amino acids. V was trimmed by 2 bases and J by 4 bases, leaving 12 bases between them. CDR3 residues: CASSEWVAVYEQYF. As DNA, the CDR3 is TGTGCCAGCAGTGAATGGGTAGCAGTTTACGAGCAGTACTTC.

This sequence joins TRBV6-6 and TRBJ1-2; 8 bases agree with TRBD1. This CDR3 spans 16 amino acids. The junction had 14 bases not matched to a gene; V was cut back by 5 bases and J by 6 bases. Germline V gene sequence: CDR1 MNHNY, CDR2 SVGAGI (reference sequence). CDR3 in amino acids: CASSSRDRWEGDGYTF. The CDR3 DNA reads TGTGCCAGCAGTAGTCGGGACAGGTGGGAAGGGGATGGCTACACCTTC.

Only a few counts were recorded for this clone. The chain joins TRBV9 to TRBJ2-3; TRBD2 matches at 9 bases. This CDR3 region has 15 residues. Per germline, CDR1 SGDLS and CDR2 YYNGEE. The V gene end was trimmed by 4 bases and the J gene end by 4 bases; junction bases not matched to a gene: 7. The CDR3 bases are TGTGCCAGCAGCCGACGGGGACTAGCTCCAGATACGCAGTATTTT. Encoded protein: CASSRRGLAPDTQYF. The full variable domain, its missing parts supplied by reference TRBV9 and TRBJ2-3, is DSGVTQTPKHLITATGQRVTLRCSPRSGDLSVYWYQQSLDQGLQFLIQYYNGEERAKGNILERFSAQQFPDLHSELNLSSLELGDSALYFCASSRRGLAPDTQYFGPGTRLTVL.

The chain's CDR3 is CASSLAGQSGNTIYF. The CDR3 coding sequence is TGTGCCAGCAGCTTGGCGGGACAATCTGGAAACACCATATATTTT. The chain has TRBV5-6 and TRBJ1-3, with a weak D call TRBD1 (6 bases). The V end lost 0 bases, the J end lost 1 base, and 8 bases lay between the germline ends. The CDR3 consists of 15 residues. Germline CDR1 reads SGHDT; CDR2 reads YYEEEE.

CDR3 sequence reads: CASSPGREETQYF. The CDR3 coding sequence is TGCGCCAGCAGCCCGGGTAGGGAAGAGACCCAGTACTTC. V gene TRBV5-1 combines with J gene TRBJ2-5; D ambiguous. The CDR3 sequence is 13 residues long. The V gene lost 4 bases and the J gene lost 3 bases, with 10 bases spanning the gap. Germline loops: CDR1 SGHRS, CDR2 YFSETQ.

The rearrangement joins TRBV4-1 to TRBJ2-7, with D perhaps TRBD1 (6 bases). The CDR3 length is 15 residues. Looked up from germline, CDR1 is MGHRA and CDR2 is YSYEKL. V was shortened by 10 bases and J by 5 bases, with 24 bases between the two germline ends. The CDR3 region has the DNA TGCGCCACCTCCCCCACCGGGACATCGTCTCACGAGCAGTACTTC. It translates to CATSPTGTSSHEQYF.

As to this clone: Other DNA sequences in the sample encode the same CDR3. The chain employs TRBV6-5 and TRBJ2-1; possibly TRBD1 or TRBD2 for D (5 bases each). Per germline, CDR1 MNHEY and CDR2 SVGAGI. Trimming took 0 bases from V and 2 from J, leaving 11 bases between them. This CDR3 has 16 residues. CDR3 coding DNA: TGTGCCAGCAGTTACTCGAACCGGGGCCCCTACAATGAGCAGTTCTTC. This encodes CASSYSNRGPYNEQFF.

The chain is built from TRBV20-1 and TRBJ1-4; no reliable D call. CDR3 length equals 11 residues. Germline V gene lookup returns CDR1 DFQATT and CDR2 SNEGSKA (reference sequence). With 2 bases removed from V and 6 bases from J, the gap between germline ends came to 4 bases. The CDR3, as DNA: TGCAGTGCTAGAAGGGATGAAAAACTGTTTTTT. Its translation is CSARRDEKLFF.

The J gene is TRBJ1-2, the V gene TRBV30; D unresolved. V was cut by 0 bases and J by 3 bases, with 5 bases left in between. CDR1 and CDR2 from the germline V gene are GTSNPN and SVGIG (reference sequence). The CDR3 spans 12 residues. The CDR3 region has the DNA TGTGCCTGGAGTGTAGACCACTATGGCTACACCTTC. Its translation is CAWSVDHYGYTF.

The chain uses TRBV7-2 and TRBJ2-5; 9 nucleotides align to TRBD2. The CDR3 has 13 residues. The germline gives CDR1 SGHTA, CDR2 FQGNSA. V gave up 6 bases and J gave up 4 bases; unmatched junction bases: 3. The CDR3 region is CASRGGGAETQYF. The DNA for the CDR3 is TGTGCCAGCAGGGGCGGGGGGGCAGAGACCCAGTACTTC.

This chain uses TRBV7-9 with TRBJ2-1, with 7 bases matching TRBD1. Per the germline V gene, CDR1 is SEHNR and CDR2 is FQNEAQ (reference sequence). CDR3 size: 15 residues. V gave up 6 bases and J gave up 7 bases; unmatched junction bases: 12. Here the CDR3 DNA reads TGTGCCAGCAGACTCGACAGGGTAGGCTTGAATGAGCAGTTCTTC. As protein: CASRLDRVGLNEQFF.

The rearrangement uses TRBV3-1 (or the pseudogene TRBV3-2) and TRBJ2-3; possibly TRBD1 for D (5 bases). Trimming removed 2 bases at V and 6 bases at J, with 15 bases between. The CDR3 consists of 15 residues. CDR1 LGHDT and CDR2 YNNKEL come from the germline V gene (reference sequence). CDR3 protein: CASSQSDWGLDTQYF. CDR3 DNA sequence: TGTGCCAGCAGCCAAAGCGATTGGGGCTTGGATACGCAGTATTTT.

This clone was seen just once. The gene calls are TRBV12-3 or TRBV12-4 and TRBJ1-1, with D unclear. The CDR3 sequence is 13 residues long. The germline V and J ends were trimmed by 3 bases and 5 bases, with 10 bases remaining between them. This chain's CDR3 is CASSFLGDTEAFF. In DNA, the CDR3 is TGTGCCAGCAGTTTCTTGGGAGATACTGAAGCTTTCTTT.

J is TRBJ1-2 and V is TRBV7-8; weak D call: TRBD1 (5 bases). The germline V gene has CDR1 SGHVS and CDR2 FQNEAQ. V lost 8 bases and J 1 base, leaving 8 bases between the germline ends. This CDR3 has 12 amino acids. This chain's CDR3 is CASRGDNYGYTF. CDR3 nucleotides: TGTGCCAGCCGGGGGGATAACTATGGCTACACCTTC. Together with reference TRBV7-8 and TRBJ1-2, the CDR3 gives the full variable domain: GAGVSQSPRYKVAKRGQDVALRCDPISGHVSLFWYQQALGQGPEFLTYFQNEAQLDKSGLPSDRFFAERPEGSVSTLKIQRTQQEDSAVYLCASRGDNYGYTFGSGTRLTVV.

The J gene is TRBJ1-4, the V gene TRBV7-2, with no clear D. CDR1 and CDR2 (germline): SGHTA, FQGNSA. The length of the CDR3 is 16 residues. Trimming stripped 5 bases from V and 0 bases from J, with 13 bases between. The CDR3: CASSPWTVATNEKLFF. The CDR3 DNA follows: TGTGCCAGCAGCCCCTGGACGGTTGCAACTAATGAAAAACTGTTTTTT.

This rearrangement joins TRBV25-1 to TRBJ1-4; D is unresolved. The CDR3 sequence is 12 residues long. Trimming took 7 bases from V and 8 from J, leaving 11 bases between them. Germline assignment: CDR1 MGHDK and CDR2 SYGVNS. CDR3 region: CASNNRGEKLFF. The CDR3 nucleotides are TGTGCCAGCAATAACCGCGGAGAAAAACTGTTTTTT.

The V call is TRBV27, the J call TRBJ1-5; TRBD1 might be the D (6 bases). V was shortened by 6 bases and J by 4 bases, with 16 bases between the two germline ends. Germline CDR1 is MNHEY and CDR2 is SMNVEV (reference sequence). This CDR3 has 15 residues. The CDR3 region is CASRPRTDLNQPQHF. The CDR3 nucleotides are TGTGCCAGCAGACCGAGGACAGACCTAAATCAGCCCCAGCATTTT.